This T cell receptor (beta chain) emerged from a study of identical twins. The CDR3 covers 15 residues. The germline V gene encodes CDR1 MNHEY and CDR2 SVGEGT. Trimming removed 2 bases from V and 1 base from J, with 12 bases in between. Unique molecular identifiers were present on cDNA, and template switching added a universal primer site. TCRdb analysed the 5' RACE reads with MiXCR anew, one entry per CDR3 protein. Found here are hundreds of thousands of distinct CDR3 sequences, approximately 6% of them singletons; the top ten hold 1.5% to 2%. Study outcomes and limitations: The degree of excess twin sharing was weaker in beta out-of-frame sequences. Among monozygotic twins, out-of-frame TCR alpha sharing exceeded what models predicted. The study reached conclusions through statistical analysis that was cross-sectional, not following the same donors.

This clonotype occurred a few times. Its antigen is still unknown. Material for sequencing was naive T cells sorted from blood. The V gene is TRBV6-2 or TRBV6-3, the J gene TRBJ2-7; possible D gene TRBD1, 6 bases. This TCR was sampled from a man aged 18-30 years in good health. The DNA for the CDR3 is TGTGCCAGCAGTTACGGGGGCAGTGAGTCCTACGAGCAGTACTTC. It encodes CASSYGGSESYEQYF.